This TCR beta chain was sequenced during a study of a mutant IDH1 vaccine in newly diagnosed glioma. Study overall: Vaccinations were initiated 4-6 weeks following radiotherapy alone, or were given together with temozolomide cycles. General study results and limits: There seemed to be no relation between pseudoprogression and changes in top peripheral T cell clonotypes. Most patients, approximately 93%, showed vaccine-induced immune responses.

Notes on this clone: Its antigen is unknown. Within the sample, other DNA sequences also encode this same CDR3.

Sample time point: week 35, safety follow-up. A 20-mer mutant IDH1 peptide at 300 ug was injected subcutaneously with topical imiquimod. Vaccination of patients was performed eight times, in weeks 1, 3, 5, 7, 11, 15, 19 and 23. TCRdb's copy holds only in-frame clones and misses some; the assay was immunoSEQ multiplex PCR. The table has about 48,000 clones, approximately 79% seen once. The CDR3 is 13 amino acids. Trimming removed 1 base at V and 5 bases at J, with 8 bases between. Looked up from germline, CDR1 is LGHNA and CDR2 is YNFKEQ. The sequences come from PBMCs, collected from a glioma patient whose treatment included an IDH1 peptide vaccine. The V call is TRBV4-2, the J call TRBJ2-5; D call uncertain. This TCR came from a man aged 35 to 55 with glioma. The CDR3 nucleotides read TGTGCCAGCAGCCAAGGACTCGGCGAGACCCAGTACTTC. This translates into CASSQGLGETQYF.